These T cell receptor beta chains were read from a single sample in a study of CD8 T cells in Susac syndrome. TCRdb re-analysed the immunoSEQ multiplex PCR reads in MiXCR, keeping a single row per CDR3 protein. Seen here are some 150,000 distinct CDR3 sequences, 94% observed once, and the top ten hold over 0.07%. Material: CD4+ T cells from PBMCs. These receptors were taken from a human donor in good health. Both conserved end residues are part of each CDR3. Each record gives: J gene, V gene, clone size, CDR3 protein. Some rows mark clone size as missing; the rest say once, few, many or name a class of expanded clone.

TRBJ1-1	TRBV12-3/TRBV12-4	once	CASRPRTGENTEAFF
TRBJ1-2	TRBV19	NA	CASSLATGGYYGYTF
TRBJ2-7	TRBV27	NA	CASSSPGLADEQYF
TRBJ1-1	TRBV24-1	few	CATSDGGVNTEAFF
TRBJ1-1	TRBV6-1	NA	CASGGWGTEAFF
TRBJ2-1	TRBV4-2	NA	CASSQAGTSGRNEQFF
TRBJ2-7	TRBV2	NA	CAIEDRVVYEQYF
TRBJ1-1	TRBV12-3/TRBV12-4	NA	CASRTWGVDTEAFF
TRBJ1-2	TRBV7-9	NA	CASSLGMGYKDGYTF
TRBJ2-7	TRBV12-3/TRBV12-4	once	CASSLDPSSYEQYF
TRBJ1-4	TRBV5-4	NA	CASSPGQGADEKLFF
TRBJ1-4	TRBV10-3	NA	CAISPQGGNEKLFF
TRBJ1-2	TRBV20-1	NA	CSASSPRQGAGGYTF
TRBJ2-3	TRBV19	NA	CASREIRGTDTQYF
TRBJ2-7	TRBV25-1	NA	CASGRGGSSYEQYF
TRBJ2-1	TRBV20-1	NA	CSAPLAGGLNEQFF
TRBJ2-7	TRBV5-1	NA	CASSPGHYEQYF
TRBJ2-5	TRBV3-1	NA	CASKGSGRETQYF
TRBJ2-3	TRBV18	NA	CASSLWSGLTTSTDTQYF
TRBJ2-3	TRBV5-1	NA	CASSLGLTDTQYF
TRBJ2-3	TRBV10-2	once	CASGVVGPLGTDTQYF
TRBJ2-7	TRBV9	NA	CASSDRDSVTYEQYF
TRBJ1-1	TRBV5-4	NA	CASSLGGQGAEAFF
TRBJ1-2	TRBV2	NA	CTSRRTGSSYGYTF
TRBJ2-7	TRBV29-1	NA	CSVVTHSYEQYF
TRBJ1-4	TRBV13	once	CARLGGLEKLFF
TRBJ2-7	TRBV20-1	NA	CSARATGAYEQYF
TRBJ2-7	TRBV30	NA	CAWSAGLSYEQYF
TRBJ2-5	TRBV7-2	once	CASSLVALLETQYF
TRBJ2-1	TRBV5-1	NA	CASSTAGTTSNEQFF
TRBJ2-7	TRBV12-3/TRBV12-4	NA	CASSLRVAGGPLEQYF
TRBJ1-4	TRBV5-1	NA	CASSLAVGSDEKLFF
TRBJ2-2	TRBV2	NA	CASSPSGKRELFF
TRBJ1-2	TRBV6-2/TRBV6-3	NA	CASSYTRWGASVGYTF
TRBJ2-5	TRBV11-2	NA	CASSLVEAEKTQYF
TRBJ2-1	TRBV28	NA	CASRKTGGNEQFF
TRBJ2-1	TRBV9	NA	CASSIDSLEQFF